One T cell receptor (beta chain) is described in this entry. These data are taken from a study of blood T cell repertoires in COVID-19. Study background: Sites in the United States, Italy and Spain provided acute and convalescent COVID-19 samples. Sources were T cells, B-cell-depleted T cells, or PBMCs; the material itself was cDNA or gDNA.

Per the original methods: Estimated nucleated cell counts came from reference gene primer amplification. Sequenced by immunoSEQ multiplex PCR; TCRdb stores in-frame clones only, minus some. The V and J calls and clone size were taken over from that table, and D and trimming were inferred from the DNA. The sample contains nearly 250,000 clones, about 84% of which appear only once. The J segment lost 13 bases and the V segment lost 2 bases, leaving 9 bases of the junction unmatched. The CDR3 totals 12 residues. Germline lookup yields CDR1 GTSNPN and CDR2 SVGIG (reference sequence). V is TRBV30 and J is TRBJ1-2, with 8 bases lining up with TRBD1. The TCR was taken from a woman over 75 with COVID-19, enrolled during active disease. The sequenced material came from peripheral blood. The CDR3: CAWSWQGAGLTF. The CDR3 DNA is TGTGCCTGGAGTTGGCAGGGGGCAGGCCTCACCTTC. The whole variable domain, remainder taken from reference TRBV30 and TRBJ1-2, is SQTIHQWPATLVQPVGSPLSLECTVEGTSNPNLYWYRQAAGRGLQLLFYSVGIGQISSEVPQNLSASRPQDRQFILSSKKLLLSDSGFYLCAWSWQGAGLTFGSGTRLTVV.